Shown below are 19 T cell receptor beta chains from a single sample sequenced in a study of post-analysis software for immune sequencing data. Findings and limits, study-wide: In patients, TRBV5-6, TRBV5-1 and TRBV20-1 belonged to 4 or 5 TRBV segments found more frequently than in controls.

Their antigens remain unidentified. Researchers reported that TCR beta cDNA libraries carried unique molecular identifiers. Using its own MiXCR run on the PCR reads, TCRdb lists one record per CDR3 protein. The sample shows hundreds of thousands of distinct CDR3 sequences, roughly three fifths of them seen only once. The specimen was blood. Receptors were obtained from a girl aged 2 to 10 with multiple sclerosis.

This clonotype was detected only a few times. The rearrangement joins TRBV7-8 to TRBJ2-1; 11 nucleotides agree with TRBD2. V was pared by 2 bases and J by 5 bases, with 2 bases of the junction left unmatched. Germline lookup yields CDR1 SGHVS and CDR2 FQNEAQ. CDR3 length: 15 residues. In DNA form, the CDR3 reads TGTGCCAGCAGCTTACCTAGCGGGGGGAACAATGAGCAGTTCTTC. As protein: CASSLPSGGNNEQFF.

The chain has TRBV29-1 and TRBJ2-1, with 7 bases aligning to TRBD1. The V and J ends lost 7 bases and 6 bases, in that order; junction bases with no gene match: 6. Germline assignment: CDR1 SQVTM and CDR2 ANQGSEA. This CDR3 region has 12 residues. CDR3 in DNA: TGCAGCGCTCAGGGGGATGGCAATGAGCAGTTCTTC. This translates into CSAQGDGNEQFF.

This chain links TRBV20-1 with TRBJ1-1, with D perhaps TRBD1 (6 bases). V shed 6 bases and J shed 1 base, with 18 bases lying between them. Germline V gene lookup returns CDR1 DFQATT and CDR2 SNEGSKA (reference sequence). The CDR3 extends over 15 amino acids. The CDR3 coding sequence is TGCAGTGCCCCGACTGAACAGGGCCCGAACACTGAAGCTTTCTTT. Protein product: CSAPTEQGPNTEAFF.

The chain carries TRBV5-1 and TRBJ2-1; tentative D call: TRBD2 (6 bases). Trimming removed 4 bases at V and 4 bases at J, with 18 bases between. The CDR3 spans 16 residues. Germline CDR1 reads SGHRS; CDR2 reads YFSETQ. The CDR3 DNA sequence: TGCGCCAGCAGCCCGCGGCGGGGCCAGGGATACAATGAGCAGTTCTTC. Its protein is CASSPRRGQGYNEQFF.

V gene TRBV12-3 or TRBV12-4 combines with J gene TRBJ2-6; maybe TRBD2 (6 bases). V was trimmed by 7 bases and J by 3 bases, leaving 13 bases between them. This CDR3 contains 15 residues. CDR3 region: CASIIGGFGANVLTF. The CDR3 region has the DNA TGTGCCAGCATCATAGGAGGGTTTGGGGCCAACGTCCTGACTTTC.

The rearrangement joins TRBV29-1 to TRBJ2-5; the D gene could be TRBD1 or TRBD2 (5 bases each). The CDR3 consists of 14 residues. Germline V gene sequence: CDR1 SQVTM, CDR2 ANQGSEA. Deletions cut 4 bases from V and 5 bases from J, with 17 bases between. CDR3 in DNA: TGCAGCGTTGCCGGGACGGCGTGGAGCGAGACCCAGTACTTC. Translating it yields CSVAGTAWSETQYF.

The chain is built from TRBV20-1 and TRBJ2-5; D unclear. This CDR3 region has 12 residues. V was clipped by 3 bases and J by 4 bases, with 9 bases between them. The V gene's germline CDR1 is DFQATT and CDR2 SNEGSKA (reference sequence). This CDR3 is CSASKVSETQYF. The CDR3 bases are TGCAGTGCTAGCAAGGTTTCAGAGACCCAGTACTTC.

CDR3 region: CASSLNPGGGSPLHF. In DNA form, the CDR3 reads TGTGCCAGCAGTTTAAATCCAGGTGGAGGGTCACCCCTCCACTTT. The chain has TRBV12-3 or TRBV12-4 and TRBJ1-6; no clear D. Trimming left V 2 bases short and J 10 bases short, with 15 bases between. This CDR3 has 15 amino acids.

V is TRBV6-1 and J is TRBJ2-7, with D perhaps TRBD1 (6 bases). The CDR3 loop spans 13 amino acids. The ends were cut back, 8 bases at V and 2 bases at J, with 13 bases in the middle. CDR1 is MNHNS, CDR2 SASEGT, per germline. This CDR3 reads CASQRGGAYEQYF. CDR3 nucleotide sequence: TGTGCCAGCCAGCGAGGGGGTGCCTACGAGCAGTACTTC.

This chain connects TRBV29-1 to TRBJ1-5; 8 positions agree with TRBD1. Unmatched junction bases numbered 8, after V lost 6 bases and J lost 7 bases. The CDR3 totals 13 residues. Germline V CDR1 and CDR2: SQVTM, ANQGSEA. The CDR3 is CSVVTGGNQPQHF. The CDR3 DNA sequence: TGCAGCGTGGTCACAGGGGGAAACCAGCCCCAGCATTTT.

The chain is built from TRBV20-1 and TRBJ2-3, with a weak D call TRBD2 (6 bases). This CDR3 is built from 13 residues. The germline V gene has CDR1 DFQATT and CDR2 SNEGSKA (reference sequence). Trimming took 7 bases from V and 4 from J, leaving 15 bases between them. CDR3 residues: CSGREFVPDTQYF. The CDR3 DNA is TGCAGTGGGAGGGAGTTTGTCCCAGATACGCAGTATTTT.

This clonotype appeared many times. The rearrangement links TRBV12-3 or TRBV12-4 to TRBJ2-3; the D is unclear. Trimming took off 6 bases at V and 4 bases at J, with 8 bases between the two ends. There are 12 residues in the CDR3. CDR3 bases: TGTGCCAGCAGCCAAGGGCCAGATACGCAGTATTTT. Its translation: CASSQGPDTQYF.

This chain connects TRBV20-1 to TRBJ2-4; 8 bases align to TRBD2. Germline lookup yields CDR1 DFQATT and CDR2 SNEGSKA (reference sequence). The CDR3 length is 13 residues. The trim removed 6 bases at V and 3 bases at J, leaving 4 bases unmatched. The CDR3 is CSAAGTSKNIQYF. DNA for the CDR3: TGCAGTGCCGCGGGGACTAGCAAAAACATTCAGTACTTC.

The gene calls are TRBV24-1 and TRBJ2-1; D possibly uses TRBD1 or TRBD2 (6 bases each). CDR3 length: 17 residues. Germline-derived CDR1 and CDR2 are KGHDR and SFDVKD. The ends were cut back, 2 bases at V and 4 bases at J, with 17 bases in the middle. CDR3 coding DNA: TGTGCCACCAGTGATTCCTCGGGGGCATCCTTATACAATGAGCAGTTCTTC. Residues: CATSDSSGASLYNEQFF.

The genes are TRBV20-1 and TRBJ2-6; 9 nucleotides agree with TRBD1. The V segment lost 4 bases and the J segment 1 base; nucleotides outside the gene matches: 8. CDR1 is DFQATT, CDR2 SNEGSKA, per germline (reference sequence). This CDR3 region has 17 residues. CDR3 sequence (DNA): TGCAGTGCTAAAGCCGGGACAGGGAGGTCTGGGGCCAACGTCCTGACTTTC. Translating it yields CSAKAGTGRSGANVLTF.

The chain carries TRBV6-5 and TRBJ2-7, with 8 nucleotides matching TRBD2. The V and J ends lost 11 bases and 5 bases, in that order; junction bases with no gene match: 11. The length of the CDR3 is 13 residues. Germline V gene lookup returns CDR1 MNHEY and CDR2 SVGAGI. The CDR3 reads CACKAGGVDEQYF. DNA of the CDR3: TGTGCCTGCAAGGCGGGAGGCGTGGACGAGCAGTACTTC.

The V gene is TRBV20-1, the J gene TRBJ2-7; D gene unclear. The CDR3 length is 12 residues. CDR1 is DFQATT, CDR2 SNEGSKA, per germline (reference sequence). Trimming stripped 3 bases from V and 4 bases from J, with 10 bases between. CDR3 region: CSASGGHYEQYF. The CDR3 DNA reads as TGCAGTGCTAGCGGTGGCCATTACGAGCAGTACTTC.

This clonotype was seen a few times. The rearrangement joins TRBV15 to TRBJ2-7; TRBD2 might be the D (5 bases). This CDR3 region has 13 residues. Per the germline V gene, CDR1 is LNHNV and CDR2 is YYDKDF (reference sequence). The V and J ends lost 0 bases and 4 bases respectively, with 7 bases between them. The CDR3, as DNA: TGTGCCACCAGCAGAGATGAGGGATACGAGCAGTACTTC. Encoded protein: CATSRDEGYEQYF.

This clonotype was recorded a few times. The chain uses TRBV20-1 and TRBJ2-1, with 8 positions matching TRBD2. Germline lookup yields CDR1 DFQATT and CDR2 SNEGSKA (reference sequence). V gave up 0 bases and J gave up 0 bases; unmatched junction bases: 7. This CDR3 comprises 17 residues. CDR3: CSARDRKSGSSYNEQFF. CDR3 sequence (DNA): TGCAGTGCTAGAGACCGAAAAAGCGGGAGCTCCTACAATGAGCAGTTCTTC.